The rows below give T cell receptor beta chains drawn from one sample of a study of cytomegalovirus exposure and HLA in healthy donors. Sequencing was performed with immunoSEQ multiplex PCR; in TCRdb, only in-frame clones are kept and a portion is missing. The sample records about 180,000 clones, roughly 83% being singletons. Sequenced material: PBMCs. The receptors derive from a boy younger than 10 in good health and CMV-seronegative. The CDR3 runs from the conserved cysteine through the conserved F or W. Fields, in order: V gene, J gene, D gene, CDR3 protein, CDR3 DNA. D genes are given only for firm matches.

v_gene: TRBV6-1; j_gene: TRBJ2-3; d_gene: NA; CDR3aa: CASSESQTSTDTQYF; CDR3nt: TGTGCCAGCAGTGAGTCTCAGACTAGCACAGATACGCAGTATTTT
v_gene: TRBV5-6; j_gene: TRBJ2-5; d_gene: TRBD2; CDR3aa: CASSQRTSGRGRETQYF; CDR3nt: TGTGCCAGCAGCCAAAGGACTAGCGGGAGGGGGAGAGAGACCCAGTACTTC
v_gene: TRBV15; j_gene: TRBJ2-5; d_gene: TRBD2; CDR3aa: CATTQRAASGDKGETQYF; CDR3nt: TGTGCCACCACACAACGAGCGGCTAGCGGGGATAAGGGAGAGACCCAGTACTTC
v_gene: TRBV5-4; j_gene: TRBJ2-3; d_gene: NA; CDR3aa: CASSLWERTSTDTQYF; CDR3nt: TGTGCCAGCAGCTTGTGGGAAAGGACTAGCACAGATACGCAGTATTTT
v_gene: TRBV30; j_gene: TRBJ1-1; d_gene: NA; CDR3aa: CRCGVGTEAFF; CDR3nt: TGTCGGTGCGGGGTGGGCACTGAAGCTTTCTTT
v_gene: TRBV19; j_gene: TRBJ2-1; d_gene: TRBD2; CDR3aa: CASSITTSLNEQFF; CDR3nt: TGTGCCAGTAGTATTACGACTAGCCTCAATGAGCAGTTCTTC
v_gene: TRBV7-9; j_gene: TRBJ1-2; d_gene: NA; CDR3aa: CASSPTVRYTF; CDR3nt: TGTGCCAGCAGCCCAACCGTGAGGTACACCTTC
v_gene: TRBV30; j_gene: TRBJ2-1; d_gene: TRBD2; CDR3aa: CARTSGYYNEQFF; CDR3nt: TGTGCGAGGACTAGCGGTTACTACAATGAGCAGTTCTTC
v_gene: TRBV20-1; j_gene: TRBJ2-3; d_gene: NA; CDR3aa: CESWTDTQYF; CDR3nt: TGCGAGTCCTGGACAGATACGCAGTATTTT
v_gene: TRBV29-1; j_gene: TRBJ1-1; d_gene: TRBD1; CDR3aa: CSVGQGVLNTEAFF; CDR3nt: TGCAGCGTTGGTCAGGGGGTGTTGAACACTGAAGCTTTCTTT
v_gene: TRBV7-9; j_gene: TRBJ2-3; d_gene: TRBD2; CDR3aa: CASSLVGLADGQDTQYF; CDR3nt: TGTGCCAGCAGCTTAGTGGGTCTAGCGGACGGGCAAGATACGCAGTATTTT
v_gene: TRBV30; j_gene: TRBJ2-1; d_gene: TRBD2; CDR3aa: CACTLKREWDEQFF; CDR3nt: TGTGCCTGTACTCTTAAGCGGGAGTGGGATGAGCAGTTCTTC
v_gene: TRBV18; j_gene: TRBJ2-5; d_gene: TRBD2; CDR3aa: CASSLSTSGNTQETQYF; CDR3nt: TGTGCCAGCTCACTATCGACTAGCGGAAACACTCAAGAGACCCAGTACTTC
v_gene: TRBV4-1; j_gene: TRBJ1-1; d_gene: TRBD1; CDR3aa: CASSLGTAITNTEAFF; CDR3nt: TGCGCCAGCAGCCTTGGGACAGCAATTACGAACACTGAAGCTTTCTTT
v_gene: TRBV19; j_gene: TRBJ1-2; d_gene: NA; CDR3aa: CASSIRVGGYGYTF; CDR3nt: TGTGCCAGTAGTATCAGGGTTGGTGGCTATGGCTACACCTTC